This T cell receptor beta chain was captured by sequencing in a study of CDR3 diversity in severe acne. From the PCR reads, TCRdb called clonotypes with MiXCR, one entry per CDR3 protein. The data contain some 90,000 distinct CDR3 sequences, over 45% of them singletons. This clonotype was detected many times. This CDR3 comprises 15 residues. The ends were cut back, 2 bases at V and 1 base at J, with 9 bases in the middle. Germline V gene sequence: CDR1 SGHRS, CDR2 YFSETQ. The source material was blood. The sequence derives from a male donor in good health, serving as a control. The rearrangement joins TRBV5-1 to TRBJ2-2, with D possibly being TRBD1 (5 bases). The CDR3 region is CASSLQAMNTGELFF. DNA of the CDR3: TGCGCCAGCAGCTTACAGGCTATGAACACCGGGGAGCTGTTTTTT. Full variable domain (rest looked up from reference TRBV5-1 and TRBJ2-2): KAGVTQTPRYLIKTRGQQVTLSCSPISGHRSVSWYQQTPGQGLQFLFEYFSETQRNKGNFPGRFSGRQFSNSRSEMNVSTLELGDSALYLCASSLQAMNTGELFFGEGSRLTVL.